The clone carrying this TCR beta chain was seen at least ten times. The data derive from a study of T-cell reconstitution after alpha-beta-depleted transplantation in children. TCRbeta library construction was performed incorporating unique molecular identifiers. TCRdb itself ran the PCR reads through MiXCR, one entry per CDR3 protein. This sample yields under 35,000 distinct CDR3 sequences, of which 6.3% are seen a single time; 5.5% to 8% belongs to the top ten. The V end lost 5 bases, the J end lost 2 bases, and 12 bases lay between the germline ends. In germline, CDR1 is SQVTM, CDR2 ANQGSEA. This CDR3 spans 13 amino acids.

Sequenced material: PBMCs, mostly from graft donor cells, taken 180 days after TCRalphabeta/CD19-depleted stem cell transplant. The sequence was collected from a male patient aged 10 to 17 who had a stem cell transplant for acute myeloid leukemia, so the T cells may come from the graft donor. V gene TRBV29-1 combines with J gene TRBJ2-5; D is uncertain. DNA for the CDR3: TGCAGCGTTTTTCGGACGTTACAAGAGACCCAGTACTTC. This translates into CSVFRTLQETQYF.